One sample yielded the 26 T cell receptor beta chains listed below, sequenced in a study of cytomegalovirus exposure and HLA in healthy donors (TCRdb year 2017). Libraries were prepared through the immunoSEQ multiplex PCR assay. For the multiplex PCR, a mixture combining 60 forward primers for TCR Vbeta segments and 13 reverse primers for TCR Jbeta segments was used. The immuneACCESS repertoire file appears here via TCRdb, limited to in-frame rearrangements. These files lack a portion of the clones; in checked studies, under half of the deficit traces to unresolved V genes, and the cause of the others is not known. This sample is represented by around 95,000 clones; about 85% of them were singletons. Together, the top ten hold approximately 3.7% of the sample. Input material: PBMCs. Receptors originate from a female donor in good health and CMV-seropositive.

The chain couples TRBV9 to TRBJ2-1; 13 bases fit TRBD2. There are 17 residues in the CDR3. The germline gives CDR1 SGDLS, CDR2 YYNGEE. V lost 7 bases and J lost 3; bases outside the gene matches: 10. In DNA form, the CDR3 reads TGTGCCAGCGGTACTAGCGGGAGGGCAGGGGGCTACAATGAGCAGTTCTTC. Residues: CASGTSGRAGGYNEQFF.

This clone was found a few times. The chain uses TRBV27 and TRBJ1-1; D possibly corresponds to TRBD1 (5 bases). The CDR3 sequence is 19 residues long. Germline loops: CDR1 MNHEY, CDR2 SMNVEV (reference sequence). Trimming took off 3 bases at V and 1 base at J, with 24 bases between the two ends. The CDR3 loop is CASSFSRGSGKRPNTEAFF. The CDR3 nucleotides are TGTGCCAGCAGTTTTTCGCGGGGGAGTGGAAAGAGGCCGAACACTGAAGCTTTCTTT.

The gene calls are TRBV7-6 and TRBJ2-6; the D is unclear. Trimming pared 5 bases from V and 0 bases from J, leaving 5 bases between. Germline V gives CDR1 SGHVS, CDR2 FNYEAQ. This CDR3 has 14 amino acids. The CDR3 here is CASSMSSGANVLTF. CDR3 DNA sequence: TGTGCCAGCAGCATGAGCTCTGGGGCCAACGTCCTGACTTTC.

This clone was observed a few times. The chain joins TRBV6-1 to TRBJ2-7; D might be TRBD1 (6 bases). V lost 4 bases to trimming and J lost 5 bases, with 18 bases between them. This CDR3 comprises 15 residues. Germline V lookup: CDR1 MNHNS, CDR2 SASEGT. The CDR3, as DNA: TGTGCCAGCAGTGCATTACAGGGTGGAGTAGACGAGCAGTACTTC. This codes for CASSALQGGVDEQYF.

This chain joins TRBV19 and TRBJ2-7; D is unclear. The CDR3 sequence is 12 residues long. Trimming cost V 0 bases and J 3 bases, with 3 bases left between them. Per germline, CDR1 LNHDA and CDR2 SQIVND (reference sequence). The CDR3, as DNA: TGTGCCAGTAGTATAGACAGCTACGAGCAGTACTTC. Protein: CASSIDSYEQYF.

The chain links TRBV6-1 to TRBJ2-7; 10 bases are shared with TRBD2. Per the germline V gene, CDR1 is MNHNS and CDR2 is SASEGT. The CDR3 is 15 residues long. With 8 bases clipped from V and 4 bases from J, the junction kept 11 bases outside the gene matches. In nucleotides, the CDR3 is TGTGCCAGCCCCCGAGGGAGCGGGAGGGCGTACGAGCAGTACTTC. It yields the protein CASPRGSGRAYEQYF.

The J gene is TRBJ1-2, the V gene TRBV25-1; D uncertain. The CDR3 loop spans 14 amino acids. Germline CDR1 MGHDK, CDR2 SYGVNS. V gave up 4 bases and J gave up 7 bases, with 16 bases separating them. CDR3: CASSGESFWAGYTF. CDR3 DNA: TGTGCCAGCAGTGGGGAGTCTTTCTGGGCTGGCTACACCTTC.

The chain links TRBV7-6 to TRBJ1-5; D possibly corresponds to TRBD1 (5 bases). Germline V gives CDR1 SGHVS, CDR2 FNYEAQ. This CDR3 is 15 amino acids long. V was clipped by 0 bases and J by 2 bases, with 8 bases between them. The CDR3 DNA reads TGTGCCAGCAGCTTAGCCCAGGGTGGCAATCAGCCCCAGCATTTT. Its translation is CASSLAQGGNQPQHF.

V and J are TRBV11-2 and TRBJ2-5; 9 nucleotides line up with TRBD1. This CDR3 is 15 amino acids long. After removal of 5 bases from V and 5 bases from J, the junction contained 9 bases not matched to a gene. Germline-derived CDR1 and CDR2 are SGHAT and FQNNGV. DNA of the CDR3: TGTGCCAGCAGCCCCGGACAGGGGTTGGTTGAGACCCAGTACTTC. Encoded protein: CASSPGQGLVETQYF.

V is TRBV4-1 and J is TRBJ1-2; a possible D gene is TRBD1 (6 bases). The CDR3 is made up of 11 amino acids. Germline V lookup: CDR1 MGHRA, CDR2 YSYEKL. With 1 base removed from V and 14 bases from J, the gap between germline ends came to 11 bases. CDR3 in amino acids: CASSQGGGRTF. In nucleotides, the CDR3 is TGCGCCAGCAGCCAAGGAGGGGGAAGGACCTTC.

The genes are TRBV19 and TRBJ1-2; D gene unclear. CDR3 size: 14 residues. In germline, CDR1 is LNHDA, CDR2 SQIVND (reference sequence). The ends were cut back, 5 bases at V and 4 bases at J, with 14 bases in the middle. The CDR3 sequence is CASSVPEGIYGYTF. CDR3 coding DNA: TGTGCCAGTAGTGTGCCGGAGGGAATCTATGGCTACACCTTC.

This clone was detected only a few times. V is TRBV10-2 and J is TRBJ1-3, with no clear D. There are 13 residues in the CDR3. The V and J ends lost 8 bases and 2 bases respectively, with 10 bases between them. Germline lookup yields CDR1 WSHSY and CDR2 SAAADI. This chain's CDR3 is CASLPGTGNTIYF. CDR3 in DNA: TGCGCCAGCCTCCCGGGGACTGGAAACACCATATATTTT.

The V gene is TRBV5-6, the J gene TRBJ2-7; the match to TRBD2 covers 7 bases. Germline V lookup: CDR1 SGHDT, CDR2 YYEEEE. The CDR3 is 14 amino acids. V was clipped by 4 bases and J by 2 bases; unmatched bases: 6. The CDR3 spells CASSLTSRPYEQYF. In nucleotides, the CDR3 is TGTGCCAGCAGCCTGACTAGCCGACCCTACGAGCAGTACTTC.

This chain uses TRBV4-2 with TRBJ2-7, with D perhaps TRBD2 (6 bases). There are 15 residues in the CDR3. The V end was cut by 1 base, the J end by 0 bases, with 10 bases between. CDR1 LGHNA and CDR2 YNFKEQ come from the germline V gene. Written as DNA, the CDR3 is TGTGCCAGCAGCCAAGCGGGGGTTAGCTCCTACGAGCAGTACTTC. Its protein is CASSQAGVSSYEQYF.

V gene TRBV11-3 combines with J gene TRBJ2-7; D is possibly TRBD2 (7 bases). CDR3 length: 14 residues. Germline V CDR1 and CDR2: SGHNT, YENEEA. Trimming took off 4 bases at V and 7 bases at J, with 17 bases between the two ends. The CDR3 loop is CASSSVRGGGEQYF. The CDR3 nucleotides read TGTGCCAGCAGCTCCGTGCGGGGAGGGGGGGAGCAGTACTTC.

The V and J genes are TRBV9 and TRBJ1-2; 10 nucleotides agree with TRBD1. The V segment lost 3 bases and the J segment 1 base; nucleotides outside the gene matches: 6. CDR3 length: 16 residues. Looked up from germline, CDR1 is SGDLS and CDR2 is YYNGEE. The CDR3 DNA reads as TGTGCCAGCAGCGGCGACAGGGGGCCCTTTAACTATGGCTACACCTTC. It specifies CASSGDRGPFNYGYTF.

This sequence joins TRBV5-6 and TRBJ2-1; the D gene is possibly TRBD1 (5 bases). From germline, CDR1 is SGHDT and CDR2 YYEEEE. V was shortened by 2 bases and J by 4 bases, with 7 bases between the two germline ends. The CDR3 runs to 13 residues. The CDR3 here is CASSLGVYNEQFF. In nucleotides, the CDR3 is TGTGCCAGCAGCTTAGGGGTTTACAATGAGCAGTTCTTC.

The V gene is TRBV19, the J gene TRBJ1-1; tentative D call: TRBD1 (5 bases). This CDR3 spans 15 amino acids. The V end lost 1 base, the J end lost 4 bases, and 13 bases lay between the germline ends. From germline, CDR1 is LNHDA and CDR2 SQIVND (reference sequence). The CDR3 coding sequence is TGTGCCAGTAGTATAGGGGCCCTCGGGGGCACTGAAGCTTTCTTT. It is translated as CASSIGALGGTEAFF.

The chain carries TRBV4-1 and TRBJ2-1; 12 bases map to TRBD2. Germline V gene data show CDR1 as MGHRA and CDR2 as YSYEKL. The length of the CDR3 is 15 residues. Trimming at V came to 3 bases and at J to 8 bases, leaving 5 bases not matched to a gene. CDR3 residues: CASSHGLAGIDEQFF. The CDR3 nucleotides read TGCGCCAGCAGCCACGGACTAGCGGGAATCGATGAGCAGTTCTTC.

The chain couples TRBV9 to TRBJ1-1, with D hard to call. CDR3 length: 14 residues. V lost 0 bases, J lost 1 base, and 7 bases lay in between. Germline loops: CDR1 SGDLS, CDR2 YYNGEE. In nucleotides, the CDR3 is TGTGCCAGCAGCGTAGATGCGGCGAACACTGAAGCTTTCTTT. It specifies CASSVDAANTEAFF.

This clone was counted between two and nine times. CDR3 region: CASSPGAGEQYF. CDR3 bases: TGCGCCAGCAGCCCCGGCGCGGGCGAGCAGTACTTC. V usage is TRBV5-1 and J usage is TRBJ2-7; a possible D gene is TRBD2 (5 bases). Trimming removed 4 bases at V and 6 bases at J, with 11 bases between. CDR3 length equals 12 residues. The V gene's germline CDR1 is SGHRS and CDR2 YFSETQ.

This chain joins TRBV7-9 and TRBJ2-4, with a weak D call TRBD1 (5 bases). The CDR3 sequence is 13 residues long. CDR1 and CDR2 (germline): SEHNR, FQNEAQ (reference sequence). Between the trimmed V and J ends, which lost 5 bases and 8 bases, there was a span of 13 bases. This CDR3 is CASSRDSVYIQYF. In DNA form, the CDR3 reads TGTGCCAGCAGCCGCGACAGCGTTTACATTCAGTACTTC.

The chain recombines TRBV6-5 with TRBJ1-5; maybe TRBD1 (6 bases). The V gene lost 7 bases and the J gene lost 3 bases, with 10 bases spanning the gap. The germline CDR1 and CDR2 sequences are MNHEY and SVGAGI. This CDR3 is 13 amino acids long. CDR3 nucleotide sequence: TGTGCCAGCACCGACAGGCCCAATCAGCCCCAGCATTTT. It is translated as CASTDRPNQPQHF.

The chain carries TRBV11-2 and TRBJ1-1; possible D gene TRBD1, 5 bases. CDR3 size: 12 residues. V was clipped by 5 bases and J by 11 bases, with 15 bases between them. Germline loops: CDR1 SGHAT, CDR2 FQNNGV. The CDR3 loop reads CASSQRGLMAFF. In nucleotides, the CDR3 is TGTGCCAGCAGCCAGAGGGGACTAATGGCTTTCTTT. Using reference TRBV11-2 and TRBJ1-1 for the parts outside the CDR3, the full variable domain is EAGVAQSPRYKIIEKRQSVAFWCNPISGHATLYWYQQILGQGPKLLIQFQNNGVVDDSQLPKDRFSAERLKGVDSTLKIQPAKLEDSAVYLCASSQRGLMAFFGQGTRLTVV.

The rearrangement uses TRBV25-1 and TRBJ2-5; 11 bases align to TRBD2. This CDR3 region has 17 residues. After removal of 3 bases from V and 5 bases from J, the junction contained 11 bases not matched to a gene. CDR1 MGHDK and CDR2 SYGVNS come from the germline V gene. The CDR3 here is CASSDPILAGGGETQYF. CDR3 bases: TGTGCCAGCAGTGACCCAATCCTAGCGGGGGGCGGGGAGACCCAGTACTTC. Filled out from reference TRBV25-1 and TRBJ2-5, the complete variable domain reads EADIYQTPRYLVIGTGKKITLECSQTMGHDKMYWYQQDPGMELHLIHYSYGVNSTEKGDLSSESTVSRIRTEHFPLTLESARPSHTSQYLCASSDPILAGGGETQYFGPGTRLLVL.

The chain is built from TRBV6-5 and TRBJ2-7; D is ambiguous. V was shortened by 3 bases and J by 0 bases, with 9 bases between the two germline ends. The CDR3 is 14 residues long. The germline gives CDR1 MNHEY, CDR2 SVGAGI. The CDR3 protein is CASSYNRVSYEQYF. The CDR3 nucleotides read TGTGCCAGCAGTTATAATCGAGTCTCCTACGAGCAGTACTTC.